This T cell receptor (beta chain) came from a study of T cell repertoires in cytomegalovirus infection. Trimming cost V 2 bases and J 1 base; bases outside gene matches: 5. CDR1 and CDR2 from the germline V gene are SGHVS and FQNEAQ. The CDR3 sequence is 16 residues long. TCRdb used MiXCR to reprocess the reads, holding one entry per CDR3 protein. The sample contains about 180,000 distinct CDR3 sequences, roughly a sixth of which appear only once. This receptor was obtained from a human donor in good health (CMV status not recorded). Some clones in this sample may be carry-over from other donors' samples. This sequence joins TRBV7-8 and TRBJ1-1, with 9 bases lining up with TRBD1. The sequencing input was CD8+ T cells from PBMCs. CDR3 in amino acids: CASSLPPGQGNTEAFF. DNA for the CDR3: TGTGCCAGCAGCTTACCGCCGGGACAGGGGAACACTGAAGCTTTCTTT.